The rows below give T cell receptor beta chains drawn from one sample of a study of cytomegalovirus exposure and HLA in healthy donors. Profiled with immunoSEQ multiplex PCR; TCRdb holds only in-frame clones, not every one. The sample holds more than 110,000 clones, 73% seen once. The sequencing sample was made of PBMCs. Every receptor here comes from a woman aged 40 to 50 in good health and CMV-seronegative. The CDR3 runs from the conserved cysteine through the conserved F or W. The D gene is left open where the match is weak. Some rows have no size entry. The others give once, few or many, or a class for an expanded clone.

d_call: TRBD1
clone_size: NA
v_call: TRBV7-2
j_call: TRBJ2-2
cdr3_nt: TGTGCCAGCAAAAGACAGGGGGCGAACACCGGGGAGCTGTTTTTT
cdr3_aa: CASKRQGANTGELFF

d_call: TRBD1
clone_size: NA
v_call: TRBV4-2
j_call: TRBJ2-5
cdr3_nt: TGTGCCAGCAGCCAACCAGGACAGGGCGGAGAGACCCAGTACTTC
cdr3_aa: CASSQPGQGGETQYF

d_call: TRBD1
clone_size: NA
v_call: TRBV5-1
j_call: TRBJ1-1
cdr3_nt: TGCGCCAGCAGAAGATCGACAGGGGAGACTGAAGCTTTCTTT
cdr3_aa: CASRRSTGETEAFF

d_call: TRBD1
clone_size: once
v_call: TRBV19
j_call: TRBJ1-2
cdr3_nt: TGTGCCAGTGAGGGACAGGAGTTAGCTAACTATGGCTACACCTTC
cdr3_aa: CASEGQELANYGYTF

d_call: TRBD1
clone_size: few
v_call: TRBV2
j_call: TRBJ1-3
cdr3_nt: TGTGCCAGCAGTGGGCTGTCACCGGGACAGGACCTTGGAAACACCATATATTTT
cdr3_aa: CASSGLSPGQDLGNTIYF

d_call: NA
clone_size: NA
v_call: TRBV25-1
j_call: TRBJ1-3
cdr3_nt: TGTGCCAGCAGTGAGCAGGTCTCTGGAAACACCATATATTTT
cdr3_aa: CASSEQVSGNTIYF

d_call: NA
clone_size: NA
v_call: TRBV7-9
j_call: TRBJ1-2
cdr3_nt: TGTGCCATCCGGAACTATGGCTACACCTTC
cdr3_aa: CAIRNYGYTF

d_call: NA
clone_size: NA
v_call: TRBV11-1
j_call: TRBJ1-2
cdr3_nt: TGTGCCAGCAGGTTGGCCCCCACCGAGGGAGGCTACACCTTC
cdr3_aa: CASRLAPTEGGYTF

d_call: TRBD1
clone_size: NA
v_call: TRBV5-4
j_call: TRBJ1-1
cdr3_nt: TGTGCCAGCAGCTTGCCTGGGACAGGGGGAGCCGAGACTGAAGCTTTCTTT
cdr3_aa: CASSLPGTGGAETEAFF

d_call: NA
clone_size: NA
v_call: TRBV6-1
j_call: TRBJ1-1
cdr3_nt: TGTGCCAGCAATGAGGACTGGACTGAAGCTTTCTTT
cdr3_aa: CASNEDWTEAFF

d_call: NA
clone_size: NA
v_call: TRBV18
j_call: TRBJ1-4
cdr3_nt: TGTGCCAGCTCCCGCACCTATGGACTGGATGAAAAACTGTTTTTT
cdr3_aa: CASSRTYGLDEKLFF

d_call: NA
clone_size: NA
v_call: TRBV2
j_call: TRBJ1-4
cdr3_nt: TGTGCCAGCAGTGGGGGGCGCTGGGAAAAACTGTTTTTT
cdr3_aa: CASSGGRWEKLFF

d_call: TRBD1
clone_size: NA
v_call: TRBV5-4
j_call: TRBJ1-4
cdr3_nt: TGTGCCAGCAGTTTTGACAGGGGGTCGACTAATGAAAAACTGTTTTTT
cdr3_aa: CASSFDRGSTNEKLFF

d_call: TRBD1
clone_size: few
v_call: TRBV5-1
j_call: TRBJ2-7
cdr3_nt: TGCGCCAGCAGCGTAACAGGGGACGGGTACGAGCAGTACTTC
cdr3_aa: CASSVTGDGYEQYF

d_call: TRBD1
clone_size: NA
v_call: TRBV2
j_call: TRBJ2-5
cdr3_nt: TGTGCCAGCAGTGCCGGACAGGCAAGGGAGACCCAGTACTTC
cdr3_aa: CASSAGQARETQYF

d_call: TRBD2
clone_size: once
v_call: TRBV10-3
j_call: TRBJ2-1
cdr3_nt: TGTGCCATCAGTGGCCCTAGGGCGGGGGGGTACAATGAGCAGTTCTTC
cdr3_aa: CAISGPRAGGYNEQFF

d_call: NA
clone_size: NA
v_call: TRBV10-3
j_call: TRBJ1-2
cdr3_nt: TGTGCCATCAGTGAGGGGTCAGATGGGCTTGGAGGCTACACCTTC
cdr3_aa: CAISEGSDGLGGYTF

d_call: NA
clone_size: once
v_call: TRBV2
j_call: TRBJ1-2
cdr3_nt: TGTGCCAGCAGTGAATATGGAGGAGCGGTTATATATGGCTACACCTTC
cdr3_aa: CASSEYGGAVIYGYTF

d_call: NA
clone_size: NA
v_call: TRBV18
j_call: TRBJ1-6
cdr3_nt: TGTGCCAGCTCACTCGAGGCCTTTTCACCCCTCCACTTT
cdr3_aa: CASSLEAFSPLHF

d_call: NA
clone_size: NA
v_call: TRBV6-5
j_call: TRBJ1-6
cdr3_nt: TGTGCCAGCAGTTACTCGGTTTGGGGGCTAACTTCACCCCTCCACTTT
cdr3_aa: CASSYSVWGLTSPLHF

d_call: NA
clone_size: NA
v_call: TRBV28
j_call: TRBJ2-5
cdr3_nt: TGTGCCAGCAGTTTATGGGGGCAGGTAACCGACCGCCAAGAGACCCAGTACTTC
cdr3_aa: CASSLWGQVTDRQETQYF

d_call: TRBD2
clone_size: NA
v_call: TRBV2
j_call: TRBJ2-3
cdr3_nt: TGTGCCAGCAGGTCCGGGACTAGCGTCCGGAACACAGATACGCAGTATTTT
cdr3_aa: CASRSGTSVRNTDTQYF

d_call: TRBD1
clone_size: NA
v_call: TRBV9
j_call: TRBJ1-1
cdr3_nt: TGTGCCAGCAGCCCTCGGACAGGGGGATTCTGTGAAGCTTTCTTT
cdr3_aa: CASSPRTGGFCEAFF

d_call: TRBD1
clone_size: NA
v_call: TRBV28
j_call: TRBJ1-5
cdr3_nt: TGTGCCAGCAGTTCGGGACAGGGGGCGGGTCAGCCCCAGCATTTT
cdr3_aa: CASSSGQGAGQPQHF

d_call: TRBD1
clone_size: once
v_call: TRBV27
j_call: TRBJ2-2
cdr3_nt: TGTGCCAGCAGTTTGGAGCAGGGGGCAACCGGGGAGCTGTTTTTT
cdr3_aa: CASSLEQGATGELFF

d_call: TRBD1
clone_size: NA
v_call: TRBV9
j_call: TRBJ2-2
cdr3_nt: TGTGCCAGCAGCCCAGACGGACAGGGGGCCCTCACCGGGGAGCTGTTTTTT
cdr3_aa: CASSPDGQGALTGELFF

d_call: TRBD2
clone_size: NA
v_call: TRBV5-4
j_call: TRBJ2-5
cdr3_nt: TGTGCCAGCAGCTTTAGCGGGGGGGCCCAAGAGACCCAGTACTTC
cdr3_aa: CASSFSGGAQETQYF

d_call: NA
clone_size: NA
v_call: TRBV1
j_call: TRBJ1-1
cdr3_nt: TGCACCAGCAGAATCAGCGGGTTACCCGAGGGACAGGGCACGTTTGACACTGAAGCTTTCTTT
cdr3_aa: CTSRISGLPEGQGTFDTEAFF

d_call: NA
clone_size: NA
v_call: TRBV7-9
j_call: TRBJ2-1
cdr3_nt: TGTGCCAGCAGCTCCGCTGGGGCGGGGTACAATGAGCAGTTCTTC
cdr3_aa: CASSSAGAGYNEQFF

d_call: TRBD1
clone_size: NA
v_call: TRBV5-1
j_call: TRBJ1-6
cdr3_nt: TGCGCCAGCAGCTTGGAAGGGGGCAAATCACCCCTCCACTTT
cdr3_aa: CASSLEGGKSPLHF

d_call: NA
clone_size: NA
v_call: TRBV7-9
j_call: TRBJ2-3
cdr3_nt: TGTGCCAGCAGCCCGATAGCAGATACGCAGTATTTT
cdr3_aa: CASSPIADTQYF

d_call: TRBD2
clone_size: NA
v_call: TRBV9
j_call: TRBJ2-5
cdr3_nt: TGTGCCAGCAGCGAGAGCGGGACGGGACAAGAGACCCAGTACTTC
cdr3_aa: CASSESGTGQETQYF

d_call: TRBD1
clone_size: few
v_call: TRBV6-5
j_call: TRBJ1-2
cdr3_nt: TGTGCCAGCAGTACGACAGGGGGTGGCTACACCTTC
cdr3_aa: CASSTTGGGYTF

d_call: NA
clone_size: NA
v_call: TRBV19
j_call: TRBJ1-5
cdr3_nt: TGTGCCAGTAGCACCCAGGATGGTCAGCCCCAGCATTTT
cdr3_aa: CASSTQDGQPQHF

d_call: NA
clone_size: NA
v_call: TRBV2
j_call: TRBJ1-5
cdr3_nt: TGTGCCAGCAGTGAAGAGTTACCGGGGGTAAGCAATCAGCCCCAGCATTTT
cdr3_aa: CASSEELPGVSNQPQHF

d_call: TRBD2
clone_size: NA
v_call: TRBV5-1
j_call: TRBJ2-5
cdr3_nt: TGCGCCAGCAGCTTCGGGGTGGGCGGGGGGCTCCAAGAGACCCAGTACTTC
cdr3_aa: CASSFGVGGGLQETQYF

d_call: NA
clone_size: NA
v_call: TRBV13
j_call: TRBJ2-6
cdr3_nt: TGTGCCAGCAGCTCACGGACCTTAGCGACTGGGGCCAACGTCCTGACTTTC
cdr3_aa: CASSSRTLATGANVLTF

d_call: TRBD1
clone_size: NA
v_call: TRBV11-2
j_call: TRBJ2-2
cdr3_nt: TGTGCCAGCAGCTTAGGACAGGGAGCCGGGGAGCTGTTTTTT
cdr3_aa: CASSLGQGAGELFF

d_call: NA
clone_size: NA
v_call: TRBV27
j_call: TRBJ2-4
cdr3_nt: TGTGCCAGCATCCCGACAGATAGAAACATTCAGTACTTC
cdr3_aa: CASIPTDRNIQYF

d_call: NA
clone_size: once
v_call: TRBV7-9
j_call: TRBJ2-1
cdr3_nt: TGTGCCAGCAGCTCCGCCACTAGCAGCTCCTACAATGAGCAGTTCTTC
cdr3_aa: CASSSATSSSYNEQFF

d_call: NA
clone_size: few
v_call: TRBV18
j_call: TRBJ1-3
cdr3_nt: TGTGCCAGCTCACCACCGTCAGGACATGGAAACACCATATATTTT
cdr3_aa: CASSPPSGHGNTIYF

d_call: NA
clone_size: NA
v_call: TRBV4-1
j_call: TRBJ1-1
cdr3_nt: TGCGCCAGCAGCCAGGAACACAGGACTGAAGCTTTCTTT
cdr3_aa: CASSQEHRTEAFF